This T cell receptor beta chain was sequenced during a study of tumor and adjacent non-tumor tissue in lung cancer. Notes on this clonotype: Its specificity is unknown. This CDR3 fails to terminate in the conserved phenylalanine or tryptophan, so it likely reflects a read error.

Study-wide results and caveats: Tumor tissue had significantly higher TCR diversity than normal lung.

RNA was extracted from bulk tissue without any cell sorting. Distant lung tissue was collected more than 3 cm away from the tumor edge. A modified ARM-PCR protocol with three rounds of nested PCR amplified TCRbeta. Each CDR3 protein is one row after TCRdb ran MiXCR on the multiplex PCR reads. The table lists some 99,000 distinct CDR3 sequences, over 55% of them singletons. The sample was distant non-tumor lung tissue. This clonotype was obtained from a man between 60 and 70 years old with non-small cell lung cancer.

Here the CDR3 DNA reads TGTGCCAGCAGTTCCCGATGGGGGCATCACAATTCCGTCGATGAGCAGTTCTCC. It yields the protein CASSSRWGHHNSVDEQFS. The chain employs TRBV6-2 or TRBV6-3 and TRBJ2-1; a weak D match, TRBD1 (6 bases). The CDR3 extends over 18 amino acids. From germline, CDR1 is MNHEY and CDR2 SVGEGT. Trimming removed 4 bases at V and 8 bases at J, with 27 bases between.